This T cell receptor beta chain stems from a study of T and B cells in COVID-19 patients. Across the study: The recovered patients had mostly mild to moderate COVID-19 with outpatient management. Comorbidities linked to unfavorable COVID-19 outcome were present in about 90% of the 20 active-infection patients. Findings of the study overall: Few blood samples existed from mildly ill patients during symptoms or early in severe cases. No sequencing was yet done of CD4+, regulatory or CD8+ subsets, or of SARS-CoV-2-responsive or tetramer+ sorted cells.

Blood genomic DNA input for TRB amplification was 250-500 ng. This clonotype is medium-sized by share. As yet, its antigen is unknown. J was trimmed by 1 base and V by 5 bases; bases with no gene match: 9. The CDR3 extends over 16 amino acids. Germline V gene lookup returns CDR1 LNHDA and CDR2 SQIVND (reference sequence). Multiplex PCR with BIOMED2 TRB-A/B primer pools amplified TRB rearrangements. TCRdb redid the calling of the multiplex PCR reads with MiXCR, one entry per CDR3 protein. This sample has 5,500 to 8,500 distinct CDR3 sequences, with approximately 22% found just once. This chain uses TRBV19 with TRBJ2-7; 9 bases line up with TRBD1. The receptor was isolated from a human donor who had recovered from COVID-19. Sequenced material: blood. The CDR3 spells CASSFTGTGKSYEQYF. CDR3 coding DNA: TGTGCCAGTAGTTTCACCGGGACAGGGAAGTCCTACGAGCAGTACTTC. Full variable domain (outside the CDR3, taken from reference TRBV19 and TRBJ2-7): DGGITQSPKYLFRKEGQNVTLSCEQNLNHDAMYWYRQDPGQGLRLIYYSQIVNDFQKGDIAEGYSVSREKKESFPLTVTSAQKNPTAFYLCASSFTGTGKSYEQYFGPGTRLTVT.